The sequence of this T cell receptor beta chain was determined in a study of T-cell reconstitution after alpha-beta-depleted transplantation in children. V shed 2 bases, J shed 7 bases, and the junction held 3 bases outside the gene matches. The CDR3 has 14 amino acids. Germline values: CDR1 SGDLS, CDR2 YYNGEE. The TCRbeta library incorporated unique molecular identifiers. From the PCR reads, TCRdb called clonotypes with MiXCR, one entry per CDR3 protein. Of roughly 200,000 distinct CDR3 sequences in the sample, around 7% were seen once. This clonotype occurred many times. The starting material was PBMCs from the stem cell graft donor, obtained from the stem cell graft. The genes are TRBV9 and TRBJ2-1; TRBD1 matches at 10 bases. The sequence was collected from a human donor who donated a stem cell graft to a child with Wiskott-Aldrich syndrome. CDR3 protein: CASSVTGGLNEQFF. The CDR3 DNA reads as TGTGCCAGCAGCGTGACAGGGGGCTTAAATGAGCAGTTCTTC.